Listed below are T cell receptor beta chains from one sample, sequenced in a study of cytotoxic CD8 clonotypes in ibrutinib-treated CLL. Profiling relied on immunoSEQ multiplex PCR, and the TCRdb table lists in-frame clones only, not all of them. The sample lists some 200,000 clones, roughly 65% occurring once. The sample consisted of PBMCs, taken after 12 months of ibrutinib treatment. The receptors here all came from a human donor with chronic lymphocytic leukemia. Both conserved end residues are part of each CDR3. The D gene is left open where the match is weak. The size entry is marked missing in some rows and otherwise reads once, few, many or a size class.

V	D	size	J	CDR3	DNA
TRBV1	.	few	TRBJ2-1	CTSSPSHPLAEDSYNEQFF	TGCACCAGCAGCCCGTCCCATCCACTAGCGGAGGACTCCTACAATGAGCAGTTCTTC
TRBV5-1	TRBD1	once	TRBJ1-1	CASGKGGQAFDEAFF	TGCGCCAGCGGGAAAGGGGGACAGGCTTTCGATGAAGCTTTCTTT
TRBV18	.	.	TRBJ1-1	CASSPFPRQDTEAFF	TGTGCCAGCTCACCGTTTCCGAGACAGGACACTGAAGCTTTCTTT
TRBV14	TRBD2	.	TRBJ2-7	CASSREGGIYEQYF	TGTGCCAGCAGCCGGGAGGGAGGGATCTACGAGCAGTACTTC
TRBV11-3	TRBD1	.	TRBJ2-5	CASSYRQGVTKETQYF	TGTGCCAGCAGCTACAGGCAGGGGGTTACGAAAGAGACCCAGTACTTC
TRBV4-3	TRBD1	.	TRBJ1-2	CASSQDPRDSYGYTF	TGCGCCAGCAGCCAAGATCCCCGGGACAGCTATGGCTACACCTTC
TRBV4-3	TRBD2	once	TRBJ2-2	CASSQDSGGRYTGELFF	TGCGCCAGCAGCCAAGATTCGGGCGGGAGGTACACCGGGGAGCTGTTTTTT
TRBV7-9	.	.	TRBJ2-3	CASSLTPGPDTQYF	TGTGCCAGCAGCTTAACGCCGGGGCCAGATACGCAGTATTTT
TRBV28	.	.	TRBJ2-1	CASSRLTTEQFF	TGTGCCAGCAGTCGACTAACGACTGAGCAGTTCTTC
TRBV4-2	TRBD2	once	TRBJ2-1	CASSQHSGGRYNEQFF	TGTGCCAGCAGCCAACATAGCGGGGGGCGGTACAATGAGCAGTTCTTC
TRBV7-9	TRBD1	once	TRBJ1-2	CASSNPTGSLDYGYTF	TGTGCCAGCAGCAACCCGACAGGGAGCTTAGACTATGGCTACACCTTC
TRBV28	TRBD2	once	TRBJ2-1	CASSLRLAGGPSYNEQFF	TGTGCCAGCAGTTTACGGCTAGCGGGAGGTCCCTCCTACAATGAGCAGTTCTTC
TRBV2	.	.	TRBJ2-3	CASSRRRGGADTQYF	TGTGCCAGCAGTCGCCGCAGGGGTGGTGCAGATACGCAGTATTTT
TRBV7-9	.	.	TRBJ2-5	CASSSPREGGAYQETQYF	TGTGCCAGCAGCTCACCCCGGGAAGGGGGAGCGTACCAAGAGACCCAGTACTTC
TRBV28	.	.	TRBJ2-7	CASDNGRTITYEQYF	TGTGCCAGCGACAACGGGCGGACAATTACCTACGAGCAGTACTTC
TRBV4-2	TRBD2	.	TRBJ2-7	CASSPTGGSHEQYF	TGTGCCAGCAGCCCCACGGGCGGGAGCCACGAGCAGTACTTC
TRBV28	.	few	TRBJ2-3	CASGDLNTQYF	TGTGCCAGCGGAGATCTAAATACGCAGTATTTT
TRBV11-2	.	few	TRBJ2-2	CASSHTHTGELFF	TGTGCCAGCAGCCATACTCACACCGGGGAGCTGTTTTTT
TRBV30	.	.	TRBJ1-4	CAWSGRELEKLFF	TGTGCCTGGAGTGGAAGGGAATTAGAAAAACTGTTTTTT
TRBV9	TRBD2	.	TRBJ2-3	CASSPRLAGSLDTQYF	TGTGCCAGCAGCCCTAGACTAGCGGGTTCTCTAGATACGCAGTATTTT
TRBV7-6	TRBD2	.	TRBJ2-7	CASSRTSAPYEQYF	TGTGCCAGCAGCCGGACTAGCGCGCCCTACGAGCAGTACTTC
TRBV6-1	TRBD1	.	TRBJ1-1	CASSPNRGGNEAFF	TGTGCCAGCAGCCCCAACAGGGGGGGTAATGAAGCTTTCTTT
TRBV29-1	.	.	TRBJ1-1	CSEQSGRLNTEAFF	TGCAGCGAACAATCGGGACGGTTGAACACTGAAGCTTTCTTT
TRBV4-1	.	few	TRBJ1-6	CASSHSPMNSPLHF	TGCGCCAGCAGCCACTCACCGATGAATTCACCCCTCCACTTT
TRBV6-5	TRBD1	.	TRBJ2-7	CASSFATGGVYEQYF	TGTGCCAGCAGTTTCGCAACAGGGGGCGTATACGAGCAGTACTTC
TRBV7-8	TRBD1	.	TRBJ1-4	CASSARTGESNEKLFF	TGTGCCAGCAGCGCCCGAACAGGGGAATCTAATGAAAAACTGTTTTTT
TRBV5-8	TRBD1	.	TRBJ1-2	CASRIGTGGLYGYTF	TGTGCCAGCAGAATTGGGACAGGGGGCCTCTATGGCTACACCTTC
TRBV5-1	TRBD1	few	TRBJ2-5	CASSLGDRQETQYF	TGCGCCAGCAGCTTGGGGGACAGACAAGAGACCCAGTACTTC
TRBV2	TRBD1	.	TRBJ1-2	CASSGDRMGYGYTF	TGTGCCAGCAGTGGGGACAGGATGGGCTATGGCTACACCTTC
TRBV7-8	.	few	TRBJ1-6	CASSPPLGQKSPLHF	TGTGCCAGCAGCCCGCCCTTGGGGCAAAAGTCACCCCTCCACTTT
TRBV6-5	.	.	TRBJ2-7	CASSYRGTTGEQYF	TGTGCCAGCAGTTACCGGGGGACAACGGGCGAGCAGTACTTC
TRBV7-9	TRBD2	.	TRBJ2-7	CASGPTAGDEQYF	TGTGCCAGCGGGCCCACAGCGGGGGACGAGCAGTACTTC
TRBV30	.	.	TRBJ2-4	CAWSHGRQNIQYF	TGTGCCTGGAGTCACGGACGGCAAAACATTCAGTACTTC
TRBV9	.	.	TRBJ1-2	CASSVASYGYTF	TGTGCCAGCAGCGTAGCCAGCTATGGCTACACCTTC
TRBV30	.	.	TRBJ1-1	CAWSVSPRGKAFF	TGTGCCTGGAGTGTAAGTCCGAGGGGTAAAGCTTTCTTT
TRBV4-3	.	few	TRBJ1-1	CASSQEFGLPPTEAFF	TGCGCCAGCAGCCAAGAGTTTGGGCTACCACCGACTGAAGCTTTCTTT
TRBV28	.	few	TRBJ1-1	CASSTGGLNTEAFF	TGTGCCAGCAGCACCGGGGGATTGAACACTGAAGCTTTCTTT
TRBV5-1	TRBD1	.	TRBJ1-6	CASSFPRQGGNSPLHF	TGCGCCAGCAGCTTTCCTCGACAGGGAGGGAATTCACCCCTCCACTTT
TRBV4-2	.	.	TRBJ2-7	CASSQADGDYEQYF	TGTGCCAGCAGCCAGGCGGACGGGGACTACGAGCAGTACTTC
TRBV15	TRBD2	.	TRBJ2-7	CATSQGLAPYEQYF	TGTGCCACCAGCCAGGGACTAGCGCCTTACGAGCAGTACTTC
TRBV7-8	.	.	TRBJ2-7	CASSLAQRSEESYEQYF	TGTGCCAGCAGCTTAGCCCAGCGGTCAGAGGAGTCCTACGAGCAGTACTTC
TRBV30	.	.	TRBJ1-5	CAWSSHGNQPQHF	TGTGCCTGGAGTTCGCATGGCAATCAGCCCCAGCATTTT
TRBV5-1	TRBD1	few	TRBJ2-7	CASSGQGSHEQYF	TGCGCCAGCAGTGGACAGGGATCCCACGAGCAGTACTTC
TRBV5-1	TRBD1	.	TRBJ2-7	CASSAGTETLEQYF	TGCGCCAGCAGCGCAGGGACAGAGACCCTTGAGCAGTACTTC
TRBV28	.	.	TRBJ1-1	CASNSNGDSNTEAFF	TGTGCCAGCAACTCCAATGGAGATAGTAACACTGAAGCTTTCTTT
TRBV30	.	.	TRBJ1-3	CAWSSPGSHSGNTIYF	TGTGCCTGGAGTTCCCCGGGCAGCCACTCTGGAAACACCATATATTTT
TRBV27	.	.	TRBJ1-1	CASSLSRQGNTEAFF	TGTGCCAGCAGTTTATCGCGGCAAGGGAACACTGAAGCTTTCTTT
TRBV7-3	TRBD2	few	TRBJ2-2	CASSSGLVSGELFF	TGTGCCAGCAGCTCGGGACTAGTCTCCGGGGAGCTGTTTTTT
TRBV18	.	once	TRBJ1-5	CASSPLGGQPQHF	TGTGCCAGCTCACCACTGGGCGGTCAGCCCCAGCATTTT
TRBV27	.	.	TRBJ2-5	CASSSVPQETQYF	TGTGCCAGCAGTTCTGTCCCCCAGGAGACCCAGTACTTC